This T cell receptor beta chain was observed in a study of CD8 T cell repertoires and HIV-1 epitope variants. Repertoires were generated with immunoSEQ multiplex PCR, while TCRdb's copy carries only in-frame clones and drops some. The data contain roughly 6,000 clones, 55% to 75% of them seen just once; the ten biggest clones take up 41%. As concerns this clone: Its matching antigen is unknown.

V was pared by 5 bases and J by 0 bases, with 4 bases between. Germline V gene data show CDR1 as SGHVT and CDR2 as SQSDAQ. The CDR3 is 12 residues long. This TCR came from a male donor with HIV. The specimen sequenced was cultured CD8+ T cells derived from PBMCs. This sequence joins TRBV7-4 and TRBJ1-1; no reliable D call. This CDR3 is CASSQVNTEAFF. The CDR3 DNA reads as TGTGCCAGCAGCCAAGTGAACACTGAAGCTTTCTTT.